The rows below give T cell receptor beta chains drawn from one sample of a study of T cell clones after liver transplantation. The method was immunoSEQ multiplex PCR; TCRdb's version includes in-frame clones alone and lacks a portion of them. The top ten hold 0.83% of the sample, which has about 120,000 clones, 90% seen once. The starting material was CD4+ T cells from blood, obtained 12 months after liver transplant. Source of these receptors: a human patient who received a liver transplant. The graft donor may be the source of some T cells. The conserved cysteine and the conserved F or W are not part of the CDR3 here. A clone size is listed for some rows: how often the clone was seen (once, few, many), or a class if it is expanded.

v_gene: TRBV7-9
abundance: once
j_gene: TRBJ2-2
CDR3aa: ASRAAGAKWYEKGGELF

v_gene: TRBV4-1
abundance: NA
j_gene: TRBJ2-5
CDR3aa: ASSQDGGQIPAETQY

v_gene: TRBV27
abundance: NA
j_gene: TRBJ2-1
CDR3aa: ASSRAGSNNEQF

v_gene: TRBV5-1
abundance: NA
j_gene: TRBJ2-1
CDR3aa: ASSLNPAGGVGNEQF

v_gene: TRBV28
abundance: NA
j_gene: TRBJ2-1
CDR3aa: ASSLRRNEQF

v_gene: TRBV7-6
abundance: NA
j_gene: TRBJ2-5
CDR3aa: ASSLAGGEETQY

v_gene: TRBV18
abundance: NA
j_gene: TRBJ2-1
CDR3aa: ASSPIANEQF

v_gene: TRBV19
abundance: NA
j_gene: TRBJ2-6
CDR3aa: ASSQGTSGANVLT

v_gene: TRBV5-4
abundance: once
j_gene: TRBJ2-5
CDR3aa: ASSLGQGGVETQY

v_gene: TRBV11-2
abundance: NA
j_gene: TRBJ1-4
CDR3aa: ASSPTGDSPGWDEKLF

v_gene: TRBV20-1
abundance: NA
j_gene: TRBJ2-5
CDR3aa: SAPETQY